These 26 T cell receptor beta chains were sequenced from one sample in a study of cytomegalovirus exposure and HLA in healthy donors. The table came from immunoSEQ multiplex PCR; TCRdb's copy has only in-frame clones and leaves some out. The sample carries around 400,000 clones, about nine tenths recorded once. Material for sequencing was PBMCs. The receptors here all came from a woman aged 18-29 years in good health and CMV-seronegative.

CDR3 amino acids: CASSYNPGQSNSPLHF. DNA for the CDR3: TGTGCCAGCAGTTATAACCCGGGACAGTCGAATTCACCCCTCCACTTT. The genes are TRBV6-5 and TRBJ1-6, with 7 bases identical to TRBD1. The CDR3 contains 16 residues. V trimming: 3 bases; J trimming: 7 bases; junction bases outside the gene matches: 9. Germline loops: CDR1 MNHEY, CDR2 SVGAGI.

The chain employs TRBV5-1 and TRBJ1-3; maybe TRBD1 (6 bases). Germline V CDR1 and CDR2: SGHRS, YFSETQ. The V end lost 2 bases, the J end lost 2 bases, and 11 bases lay between the germline ends. The length of the CDR3 is 15 residues. This CDR3 is CASSFAGTTGNTIYF. In nucleotides, the CDR3 is TGCGCCAGCAGCTTCGCCGGGACAACTGGAAACACCATATATTTT.

The chain combines TRBV6-1 with TRBJ1-6; TRBD1 agrees at 10 bases. Germline lookup yields CDR1 MNHNS and CDR2 SASEGT. The CDR3 is made up of 17 amino acids. V was clipped by 1 base and J by 6 bases; unmatched bases: 6. In nucleotides, the CDR3 is TGTGCCAGCAGTGAAGAGGACAGGGGGTTTCGTAATTCACCCCTCCACTTT. Translation gives CASSEEDRGFRNSPLHF.

The chain couples TRBV11-2 to TRBJ2-1; 7 nucleotides line up with TRBD2. This CDR3 contains 14 residues. Trimming at V came to 4 bases and at J to 7 bases, leaving 7 bases not matched to a gene. Germline CDR1 and CDR2: SGHAT and FQNNGV. The CDR3 DNA reads TGTGCCAGCAGCTCCCTGCGGGAGAGAAATGAGCAGTTCTTC. Amino acids: CASSSLRERNEQFF.

The chain has TRBV28 and TRBJ2-7, with 8 bases lining up with TRBD1. The V gene end was trimmed by 3 bases and the J gene end by 4 bases; junction bases not matched to a gene: 8. The CDR3 covers 15 residues. The V gene's germline CDR1 is MDHEN and CDR2 SYDVKM. The CDR3 nucleotides read TGTGCCAGCAGTTTCCCCGGACAGGGCTCATACGAGCAGTACTTC. Protein: CASSFPGQGSYEQYF.

The chain is built from TRBV28 and TRBJ2-7, with 7 bases aligning to TRBD2. Trimming cost V 5 bases and J 3 bases; bases outside gene matches: 10. CDR1 is MDHEN, CDR2 SYDVKM, per germline. The CDR3 runs to 15 residues. The CDR3: CASSPAAGSNYEQYF. DNA of the CDR3: TGTGCCAGCAGTCCCGCAGCGGGAAGCAACTACGAGCAGTACTTC.

This rearrangement joins TRBV19 to TRBJ2-3; a possible D gene is TRBD1 (7 bases). The CDR3 is 11 amino acids. Germline CDR1 and CDR2: LNHDA and SQIVND (reference sequence). V gave up 8 bases and J gave up 5 bases, with 8 bases separating them. CDR3 in amino acids: CASQGGDTQYF. Written as DNA, the CDR3 is TGTGCCAGTCAGGGGGGAGATACGCAGTATTTT.

The gene calls are TRBV27 and TRBJ1-5, with D possibly matching TRBD1 (5 bases). This CDR3 is 13 amino acids long. Germline CDR1 reads MNHEY; CDR2 reads SMNVEV (reference sequence). The ends were cut back, 8 bases at V and 5 bases at J, with 13 bases in the middle. CDR3 amino acids: CASARWGDQPQHF. CDR3 in DNA: TGTGCCAGCGCCCGGTGGGGGGATCAGCCCCAGCATTTT.

The chain employs TRBV7-9 and TRBJ2-1; maybe TRBD2 (6 bases). From germline, CDR1 is SEHNR and CDR2 FQNEAQ (reference sequence). The V gene lost 1 base and the J gene lost 6 bases, with 10 bases spanning the gap. This CDR3 is built from 14 residues. The CDR3 spells CASSLGPGGNEQFF. The CDR3 DNA reads TGTGCCAGCAGCTTAGGACCCGGGGGCAATGAGCAGTTCTTC.

The CDR3 coding sequence is TGTGCCAGCCTGGGGACTAGTCCTTCGGGTGAGCAGTTCTTC. Its translation: CASLGTSPSGEQFF. The gene calls are TRBV2 and TRBJ2-1, with 8 bases fitting TRBD2. CDR3 length: 14 amino acids. From germline, CDR1 is SNHLY and CDR2 FYNNEI. The V segment lost 8 bases and the J segment 9 bases; nucleotides outside the gene matches: 12.

The genes are TRBV30 and TRBJ1-5; TRBD1 might be the D (5 bases). CDR1 is GTSNPN, CDR2 SVGIG, per germline (reference sequence). With 3 bases removed from V and 3 bases from J, the gap between germline ends came to 12 bases. CDR3 length: 14 amino acids. CDR3 DNA: TGTGCCTGGAGCTTAGGACATTTCAATCAGCCCCAGCATTTT. Protein: CAWSLGHFNQPQHF.

Written as DNA, the CDR3 is TGTGCCAGCCTCCGGGACAGGAGGTCCTACGAGCAGTACTTC. Translation gives CASLRDRRSYEQYF. The gene calls are TRBV2 and TRBJ2-7; 8 nucleotides match TRBD1. Germline V gene sequence: CDR1 SNHLY, CDR2 FYNNEI. V lost 8 bases to trimming and J lost 1 base; unmatched junction nucleotides: 7. CDR3 length: 14 amino acids.

V and J are TRBV15 and TRBJ1-4; D is unclear. V was clipped by 1 base and J by 8 bases, with 5 bases between them. The CDR3 sequence is 12 residues long. Germline lookup yields CDR1 LNHNV and CDR2 YYDKDF (reference sequence). The CDR3 sequence: CATSRVAEKLFF. As DNA, the CDR3 is TGTGCCACCAGCAGAGTCGCGGAAAAACTGTTTTTT.

The chain joins TRBV28 to TRBJ1-1; D is unclear. The CDR3 extends over 13 amino acids. Germline V CDR1 and CDR2: MDHEN, SYDVKM. V was shortened by 7 bases and J by 6 bases, with 15 bases between the two germline ends. The CDR3 sequence is CASKVRRIAEAFF. The CDR3 nucleotides read TGTGCCAGCAAGGTCAGGCGAATCGCTGAAGCTTTCTTT. The full variable domain, its missing parts supplied by reference TRBV28 and TRBJ1-1, is DVKVTQSSRYLVKRTGEKVFLECVQDMDHENMFWYRQDPGLGLRLIYFSYDVKMKEKGDIPEGYSVSREKKERFSLILESASTNQTSMYLCASKVRRIAEAFFGQGTRLTVV.

This chain links TRBV9 with TRBJ2-3; 8 positions match TRBD2. Losses at the gene ends were 0 bases for V and 2 bases for J; bases not matched to a gene: 8. CDR3 length: 17 residues. The germline gives CDR1 SGDLS, CDR2 YYNGEE. CDR3 sequence: CASSVELGRGATDTQYF. The CDR3, as DNA: TGTGCCAGCAGCGTAGAATTGGGGCGGGGGGCCACAGATACGCAGTATTTT.

The chain couples TRBV6-5 to TRBJ2-2, with D uncertain. The CDR3 runs 15 residues. V was shortened by 2 bases and J by 4 bases, with 11 bases between the two germline ends. From germline, CDR1 is MNHEY and CDR2 SVGAGI. CDR3 DNA: TGTGCCAGCAGTTACGGGCTGCCGAGCACCGGGGAGCTGTTTTTT. Protein product: CASSYGLPSTGELFF.

On this clone: The same CDR3 arises from other DNA sequences in this sample as well. The V call is TRBV4-1, the J call TRBJ1-4; D is perhaps TRBD1 (5 bases). The CDR3 covers 14 residues. Per germline, CDR1 MGHRA and CDR2 YSYEKL. The V end lost 1 base, the J end lost 8 bases, and 11 bases lay between the germline ends. CDR3 bases: TGCGCCAGCAGCCAAGCTTCCGGGGGAGAAAAACTGTTTTTT. Its protein product is CASSQASGGEKLFF.

V usage is TRBV7-2 and J usage is TRBJ2-1; D may be TRBD2 (6 bases). The CDR3 is 15 amino acids. With 6 bases removed from V and 4 bases from J, the gap between germline ends came to 16 bases. CDR1 and CDR2 from the germline V gene are SGHTA and FQGNSA. CDR3 in DNA: TGTGCCAGCAGACTAGGGGACTGGATGTACAATGAGCAGTTCTTC. Translating gives CASRLGDWMYNEQFF. Based on the CDR3 plus reference TRBV7-2 and TRBJ2-1, the full variable domain is GAGVSQSPSNKVTEKGKDVELRCDPISGHTALYWYRQSLGQGLEFLIYFQGNSAPDKSGLPSDRFSAERTGGSVSTLTIQRTQQEDSAVYLCASRLGDWMYNEQFFGPGTRLTVL.

The chain uses TRBV5-4 and TRBJ1-4, with TRBD1 matching 7 bases. Germline V gene sequence: CDR1 SGHNT, CDR2 YYREEE (reference sequence). The CDR3 is 15 amino acids. V trimming: 8 bases; J trimming: 7 bases; junction bases outside the gene matches: 14. This chain's CDR3 is CARQTGIFRVEKLFF. The CDR3 nucleotides read TGTGCCAGACAGACAGGGATCTTCAGGGTTGAAAAACTGTTTTTT.

The rearrangement joins TRBV28 to TRBJ2-3, with 9 bases fitting TRBD1. This CDR3 region has 14 residues. The ends lost 6 bases at V and 4 bases at J; junction bases unmatched: 5. CDR1 is MDHEN and CDR2 is SYDVKM in the germline V gene. The CDR3 sequence: CASRGGQGPDTQYF. CDR3 sequence (DNA): TGTGCCAGCAGGGGGGGACAGGGACCAGATACGCAGTATTTT.

V gene TRBV28 combines with J gene TRBJ1-4, with TRBD1 matching over 8 bases. This CDR3 comprises 14 residues. The junction had 10 bases not matched to a gene; V was cut back by 3 bases and J by 13 bases. Germline CDR1 reads MDHEN; CDR2 reads SYDVKM. CDR3 DNA: TGTGCCAGCAGTTTTTCGGCAGGGGGCTATGTACTGTTTTTT. Residues: CASSFSAGGYVLFF.

This clone was detected a few times. The V call is TRBV5-8, the J call TRBJ1-5, with 9 bases that match TRBD1. CDR1 and CDR2 from the germline V gene are SGHTS and YDEGEE. The CDR3 is made up of 16 amino acids. V lost 4 bases to trimming and J lost 0 bases; unmatched junction nucleotides: 5. This chain's CDR3 is CASSVGTGNSNQPQHF. The CDR3 region has the DNA TGTGCCAGCAGCGTAGGGACAGGGAATAGCAATCAGCCCCAGCATTTT. The full variable domain, with the rest looked up from reference TRBV5-8 and TRBJ1-5, is EAGVTQSPTHLIKTRGQQATLRCSPISGHTSVYWYQQALGLGLQFLLWYDEGEERNRGNFPPRFSGRQFPNYSSELNVNALELEDSALYLCASSVGTGNSNQPQHFGDGTRLSIL.

In DNA form, the CDR3 reads TGTGCCAGCAGGAGGGGGACGGCGTACCAAGAGACCCAGTACTTC. Translating gives CASRRGTAYQETQYF. The V and J genes are TRBV7-7 and TRBJ2-5, with D maybe TRBD1 (6 bases). The CDR3 covers 15 residues. CDR1 is SSHAT and CDR2 is FNYEAQ in the germline V gene (reference sequence). Trimming shortened V by 6 bases and J by 0 bases, and 14 bases separated the two germline ends.

This chain uses TRBV12-5 with TRBJ1-2; D gene uncertain. Germline assignment: CDR1 LGHNT and CDR2 FRNRAP. The CDR3 contains 15 residues. The V end lost 3 bases, the J end lost 2 bases, and 13 bases lay between the germline ends. CDR3 bases: TGTGCTAGTGGTTTAGGCGGCTATCCGAACTATGGCTACACCTTC. Amino acid sequence: CASGLGGYPNYGYTF.

The chain carries TRBV6-5 and TRBJ2-7; no clear D. Trimming took off 2 bases at V and 0 bases at J, with 5 bases between the two ends. This CDR3 comprises 13 residues. CDR1 is MNHEY, CDR2 SVGAGI, per germline. The CDR3 is CASSYLNSYEQYF. In nucleotides, the CDR3 is TGTGCCAGCAGTTACCTTAACTCCTACGAGCAGTACTTC.

This chain joins TRBV28 and TRBJ1-2; D might be TRBD1 (6 bases). V gave up 0 bases and J gave up 6 bases, with 14 bases separating them. CDR3 size: 15 residues. The germline CDR1 and CDR2 sequences are MDHEN and SYDVKM. CDR3 sequence (DNA): TGTGCCAGCAGTTTATGGTCCAGGGGATTCGATGGCTACACCTTC. Its translation is CASSLWSRGFDGYTF.